The clone carrying this T cell receptor (beta chain) was seen a few times. The antigen is not known. The sample providers were healthy Caucasian people from Russia, aged roughly 6 to 95. Primed by a sample-barcoded 5' primer and a J-beta primer mix, a second PCR proceeded for about 7 to 11 cycles. TCRdb itself ran the 5' RACE reads through MiXCR, one entry per CDR3 protein. Here the sample spans hundreds of thousands of distinct CDR3 sequences, 20% to 25% being singletons. The CDR3 is 17 amino acids. Germline trimming cut 2 bases from V and 1 base from J; bases unmatched to any gene: 8. Germline V gives CDR1 SGHRS, CDR2 YFSETQ. The data derive from a study of blood T cells in healthy people across ages. Study-wide points: With unsorted PBMCs, a conclusive comparison of naive versus antigen-experienced cells was not possible.

The same data also contributed to another study, on T cells of mothers and their children. Per that study: Related mother and child pairs showed slightly greater overlap (not significant) than unrelated pairs did. The data showed no persistent microchimeric T cell clones.

This clonotype was sampled from a boy aged 5-17 years in good health. The chain combines TRBV5-1 with TRBJ2-5; 10 bases fit TRBD2. Sequencing was carried out using blood. The CDR3: CASSFRFSSGGQETQYF. CDR3 coding DNA: TGCGCCAGCAGCTTTCGATTCTCTAGCGGGGGCCAAGAGACCCAGTACTTC.